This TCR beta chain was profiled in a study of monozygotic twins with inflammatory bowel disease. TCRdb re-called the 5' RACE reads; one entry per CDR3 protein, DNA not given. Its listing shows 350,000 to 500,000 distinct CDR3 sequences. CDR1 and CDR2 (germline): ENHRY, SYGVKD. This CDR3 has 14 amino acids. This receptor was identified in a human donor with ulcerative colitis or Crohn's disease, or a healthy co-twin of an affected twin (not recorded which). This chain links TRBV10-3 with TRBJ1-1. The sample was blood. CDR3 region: CAISEATANTEAFF.